This TCR beta chain was profiled in a study of shared clonotypes between healthy human individuals. The healthy adult donors were HIV-negative and reported no recent acute infections or vaccinations. Partitioning of CD4+ cells yielded a CD45RA+ naive subset and a CD45RA-negative memory subset. Notes on this clone: Its antigen is still unknown. It may be a read error: a sequence one base away is much more abundant.

Points from the study as a whole: Rarefaction analysis demonstrated incomplete sorted-subset sequencing notwithstanding large depth. Several donors had around 5% of their naive CD4 clonotypes in common.

This table comes from immunoSEQ multiplex PCR, and its TCRdb copy is limited to in-frame clones, with some not included. Of about 960,000 clones in the sample, roughly 72% were seen once. This CDR3 comprises 13 residues. Germline-derived CDR1 and CDR2 are SNHLY and FYNNEI. The V and J genes are TRBV2 and TRBJ2-5; D gene ambiguous. Material for sequencing was memory CD4+ T cells sorted from blood. Subset in this sample: CD45RA-negative fraction. The sequence derives from a man between 18 and 35 years old in good health. The DNA of the CDR3 is TGTGCCAGCACTGAGACGGTACAAGAGGCCCAGTACTTC. Amino acids: CASTETVQEAQYF.